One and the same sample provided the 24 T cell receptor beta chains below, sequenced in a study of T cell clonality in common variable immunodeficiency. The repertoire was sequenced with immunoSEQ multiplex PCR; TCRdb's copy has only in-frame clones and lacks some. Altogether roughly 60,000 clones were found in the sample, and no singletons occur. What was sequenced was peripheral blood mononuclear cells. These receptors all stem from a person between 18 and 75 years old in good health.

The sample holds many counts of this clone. The sequenced part of the CDR3 DNA is TGCGCCAGCAGCCGGGCGACCGGGGAACGGGCGGCTCGCGAG. Translating it yields CASSRATGERAARE. The full CDR3 sequence reads CASSRATGERAAREQYF. The chain uses TRBV4-1 and TRBJ2-7; weak D call: TRBD2 (5 bases). The read halts 3 residues ahead of the CDR3 end, with the missing end drawn from the germline J gene. V lost 4 bases to trimming and J lost 6 bases, with 25 bases between them. The germline gives CDR1 MGHRA, CDR2 YSYEKL. This CDR3 comprises 17 residues.

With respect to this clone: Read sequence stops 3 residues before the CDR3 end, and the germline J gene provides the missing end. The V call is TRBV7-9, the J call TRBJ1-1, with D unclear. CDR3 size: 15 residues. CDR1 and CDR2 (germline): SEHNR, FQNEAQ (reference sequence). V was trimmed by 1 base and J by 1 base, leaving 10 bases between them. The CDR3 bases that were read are TGTGCCAGCAGCTTAGTATTTGGCAGGAACACTGAA. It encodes CASSLVFGRNTE. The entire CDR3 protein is CASSLVFGRNTEAFF.

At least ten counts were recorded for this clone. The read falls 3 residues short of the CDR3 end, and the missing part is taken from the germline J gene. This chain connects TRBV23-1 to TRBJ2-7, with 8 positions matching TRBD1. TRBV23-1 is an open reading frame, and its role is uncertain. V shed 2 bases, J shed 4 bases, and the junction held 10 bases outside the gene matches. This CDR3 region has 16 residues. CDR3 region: CASSQTGTGASYEQYF. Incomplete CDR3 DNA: TGCGCCAGCAGTCAAACCGGGACAGGAGCTTCTTACGAG.

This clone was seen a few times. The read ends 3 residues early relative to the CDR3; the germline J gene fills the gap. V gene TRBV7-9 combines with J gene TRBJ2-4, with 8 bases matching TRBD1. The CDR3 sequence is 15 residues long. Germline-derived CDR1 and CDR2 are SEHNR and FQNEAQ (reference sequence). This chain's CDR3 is CASSEPGQVNYGQYF. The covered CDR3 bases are TGTGCCAGCAGCGAACCGGGACAGGTTAACTATGGT. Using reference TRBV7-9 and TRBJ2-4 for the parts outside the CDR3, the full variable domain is DTGVSQNPRHKITKRGQNVTFRCDPISEHNRLYWYRQTLGQGPEFLTYFQNEAQLEKSRLLSDRFSAERPKGSFSTLEIQRTEQGDSAMYLCASSEPGQVNYGQYFGAGTRLSVL.

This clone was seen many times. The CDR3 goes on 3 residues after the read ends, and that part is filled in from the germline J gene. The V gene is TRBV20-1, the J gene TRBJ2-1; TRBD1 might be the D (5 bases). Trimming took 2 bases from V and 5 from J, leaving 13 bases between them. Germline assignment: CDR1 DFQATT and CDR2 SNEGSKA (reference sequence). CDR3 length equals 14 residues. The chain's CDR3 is CSARTRLGHNEQFF. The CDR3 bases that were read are TGCAGTGCTAGAACGCGGTTGGGGCACAATGAG.

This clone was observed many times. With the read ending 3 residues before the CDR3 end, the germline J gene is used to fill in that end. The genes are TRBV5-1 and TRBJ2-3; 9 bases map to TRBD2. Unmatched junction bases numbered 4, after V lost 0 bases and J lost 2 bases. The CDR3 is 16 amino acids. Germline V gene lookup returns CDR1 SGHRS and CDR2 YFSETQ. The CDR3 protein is CASSLDAGGITDTQYF. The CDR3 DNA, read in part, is TGCGCCAGCAGCTTGGATGCGGGAGGGATCACAGATACG.

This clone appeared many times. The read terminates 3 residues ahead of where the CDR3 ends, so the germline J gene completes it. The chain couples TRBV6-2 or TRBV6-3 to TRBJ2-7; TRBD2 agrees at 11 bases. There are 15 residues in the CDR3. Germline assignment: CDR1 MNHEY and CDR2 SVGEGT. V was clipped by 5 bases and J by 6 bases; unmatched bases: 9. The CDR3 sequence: CASSIAGGPSSEQYF. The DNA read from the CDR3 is TGTGCCAGCAGTATAGCGGGAGGGCCGTCTTCCGAG.

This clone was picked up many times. Incomplete CDR3 DNA: TGTGCCAGTAGTAGGGCGGGAGACTACGAG. This codes for CASSRAGDYE. The full CDR3 reads CASSRAGDYEQYF. V is TRBV19 and J is TRBJ2-7, with TRBD2 matching over 7 bases. The read is 3 residues too short to cover the CDR3 end, so that end is filled in from the germline J gene. Germline values: CDR1 LNHDA, CDR2 SQIVND (reference sequence). J gave up 3 bases and V 4 bases, and 3 bases lay outside the gene matches. The CDR3 extends over 13 amino acids.

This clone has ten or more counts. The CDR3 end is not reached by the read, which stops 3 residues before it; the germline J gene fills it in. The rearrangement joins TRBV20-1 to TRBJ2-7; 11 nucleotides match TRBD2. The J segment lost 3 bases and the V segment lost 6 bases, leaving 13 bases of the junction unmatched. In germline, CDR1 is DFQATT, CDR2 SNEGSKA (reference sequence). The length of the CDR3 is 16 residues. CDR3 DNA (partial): TGCAGTGCGAACCTCGCCGGGACTAGCGGTTTCTACGAG. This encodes CSANLAGTSGFYE. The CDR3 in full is CSANLAGTSGFYEQYF.

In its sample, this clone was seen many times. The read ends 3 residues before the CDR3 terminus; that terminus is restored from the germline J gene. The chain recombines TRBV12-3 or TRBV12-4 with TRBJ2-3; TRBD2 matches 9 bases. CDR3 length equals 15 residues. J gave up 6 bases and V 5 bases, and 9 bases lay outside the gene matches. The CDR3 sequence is CASSDSGRRRDTQYF. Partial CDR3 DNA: TGTGCCAGCAGTGATAGCGGGAGAAGACGGGATACG.

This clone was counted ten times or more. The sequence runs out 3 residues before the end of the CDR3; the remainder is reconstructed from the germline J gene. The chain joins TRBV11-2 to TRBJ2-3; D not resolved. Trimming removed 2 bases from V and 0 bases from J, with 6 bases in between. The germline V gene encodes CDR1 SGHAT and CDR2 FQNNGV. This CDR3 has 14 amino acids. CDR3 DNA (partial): TGTGCCAGCAGCTTAATGGCTAGCACAGATACG. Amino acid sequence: CASSLMASTDT. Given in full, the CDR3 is CASSLMASTDTQYF.

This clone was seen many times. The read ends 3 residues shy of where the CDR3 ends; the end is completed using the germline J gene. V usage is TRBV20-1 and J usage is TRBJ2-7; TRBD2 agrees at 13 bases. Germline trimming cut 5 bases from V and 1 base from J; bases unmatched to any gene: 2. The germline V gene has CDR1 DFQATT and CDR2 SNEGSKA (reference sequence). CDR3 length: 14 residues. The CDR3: CSAWTSGRSYEQYF. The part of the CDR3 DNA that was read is TGCAGTGCTTGGACTAGCGGGAGATCCTACGAG.

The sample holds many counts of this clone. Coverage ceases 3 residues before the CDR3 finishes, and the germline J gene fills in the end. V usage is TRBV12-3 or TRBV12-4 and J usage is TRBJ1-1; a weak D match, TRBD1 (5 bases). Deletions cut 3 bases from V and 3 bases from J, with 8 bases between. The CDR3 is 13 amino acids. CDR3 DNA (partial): TGTGCCAGCAGTTTTGAGGGGTACACTGAA. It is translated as CASSFEGYTE. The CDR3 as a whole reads CASSFEGYTEAFF.

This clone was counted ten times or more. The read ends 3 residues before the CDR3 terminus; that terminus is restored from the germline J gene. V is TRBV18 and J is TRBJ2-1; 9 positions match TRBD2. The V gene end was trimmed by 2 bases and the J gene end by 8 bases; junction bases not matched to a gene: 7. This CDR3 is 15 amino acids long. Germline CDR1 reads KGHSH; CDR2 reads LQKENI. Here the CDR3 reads CASSPFVAGADEQFF. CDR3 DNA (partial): TGTGCCAGCTCACCATTTGTAGCGGGAGCCGATGAG.

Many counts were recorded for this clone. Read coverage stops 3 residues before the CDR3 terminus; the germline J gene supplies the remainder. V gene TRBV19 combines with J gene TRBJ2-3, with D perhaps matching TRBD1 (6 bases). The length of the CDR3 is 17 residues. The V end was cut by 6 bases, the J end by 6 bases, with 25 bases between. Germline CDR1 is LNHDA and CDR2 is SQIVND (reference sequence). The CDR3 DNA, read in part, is TGTGCCAGTAGCCAGGGGCGGAGGACGTTAATGCCTGATACG. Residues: CASSQGRRTLMPDT. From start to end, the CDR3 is CASSQGRRTLMPDTQYF.

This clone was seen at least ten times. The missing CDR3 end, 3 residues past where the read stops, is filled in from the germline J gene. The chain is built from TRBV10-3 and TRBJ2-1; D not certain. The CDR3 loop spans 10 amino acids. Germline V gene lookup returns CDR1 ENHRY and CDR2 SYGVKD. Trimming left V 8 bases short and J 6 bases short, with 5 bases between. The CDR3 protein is CAIGRNEQFF. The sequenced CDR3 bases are TGTGCCATCGGCCGCAATGAG.

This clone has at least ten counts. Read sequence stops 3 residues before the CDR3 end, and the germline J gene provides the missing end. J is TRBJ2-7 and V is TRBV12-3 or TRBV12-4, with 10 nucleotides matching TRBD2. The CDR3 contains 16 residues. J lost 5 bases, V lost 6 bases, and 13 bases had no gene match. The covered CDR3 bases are TGTGCCAGCAGGGGCTCGAGCGGGAGGGCCATCGACGAG. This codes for CASRGSSGRAIDE. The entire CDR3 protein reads CASRGSSGRAIDEQYF.

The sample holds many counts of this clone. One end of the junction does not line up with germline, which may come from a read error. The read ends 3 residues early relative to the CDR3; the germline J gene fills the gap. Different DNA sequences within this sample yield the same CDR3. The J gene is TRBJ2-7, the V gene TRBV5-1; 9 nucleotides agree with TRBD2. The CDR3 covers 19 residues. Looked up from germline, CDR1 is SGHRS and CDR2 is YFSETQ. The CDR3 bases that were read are TGTGCCAGCAGCTTGCGGGCGGGAGGGCCCCTGCGAACTTCCTACGAG. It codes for CASSLRAGGPLRTSYE. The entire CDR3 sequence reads CASSLRAGGPLRTSYEQYF. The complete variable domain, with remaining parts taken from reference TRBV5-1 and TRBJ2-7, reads KAGVTQTPRYLIKTRGQQVTLSCSPISGHRSVSWYQQTPGQGLQFLFEYFSETQRNKGNFPGRFSGRQFSNSRSEMNVSTLELGDSALYLCASSLRAGGPLRTSYEQYFGPGTRLTVT.

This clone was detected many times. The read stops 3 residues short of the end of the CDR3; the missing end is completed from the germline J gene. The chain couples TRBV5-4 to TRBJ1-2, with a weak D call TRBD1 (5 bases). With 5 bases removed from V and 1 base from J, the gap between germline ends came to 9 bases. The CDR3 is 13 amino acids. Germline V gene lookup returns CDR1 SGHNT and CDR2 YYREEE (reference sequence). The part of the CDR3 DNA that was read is TGTGCCAGCAGATTTGACAGTAACTATGGC. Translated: CASRFDSNYG. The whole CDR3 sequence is CASRFDSNYGYTF.

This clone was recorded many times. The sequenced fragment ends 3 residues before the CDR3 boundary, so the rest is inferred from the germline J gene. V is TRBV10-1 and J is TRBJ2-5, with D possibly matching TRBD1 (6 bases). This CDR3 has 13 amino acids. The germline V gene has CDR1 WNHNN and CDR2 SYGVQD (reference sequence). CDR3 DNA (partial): TGCGCGGGCCCGTGTAACAGGGAAGAGACC. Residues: CAGPCNREET. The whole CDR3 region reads CAGPCNREETQYF.

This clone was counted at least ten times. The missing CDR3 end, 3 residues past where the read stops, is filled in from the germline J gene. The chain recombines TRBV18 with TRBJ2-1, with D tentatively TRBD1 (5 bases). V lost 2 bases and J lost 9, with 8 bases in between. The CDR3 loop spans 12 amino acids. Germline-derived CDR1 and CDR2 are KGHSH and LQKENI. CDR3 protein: CASSPAGSEQFF. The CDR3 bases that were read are TGTGCCAGCTCACCAGCAGGGTCTGAG.

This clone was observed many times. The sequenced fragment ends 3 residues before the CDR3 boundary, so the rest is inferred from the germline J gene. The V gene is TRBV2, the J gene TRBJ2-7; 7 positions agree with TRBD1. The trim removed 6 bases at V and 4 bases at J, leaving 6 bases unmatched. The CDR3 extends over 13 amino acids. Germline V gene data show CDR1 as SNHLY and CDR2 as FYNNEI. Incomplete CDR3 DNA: TGTGCCAGCAGAAAGGGGGCTGGGTACGAG. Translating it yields CASRKGAGYE. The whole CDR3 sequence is CASRKGAGYEQYF.

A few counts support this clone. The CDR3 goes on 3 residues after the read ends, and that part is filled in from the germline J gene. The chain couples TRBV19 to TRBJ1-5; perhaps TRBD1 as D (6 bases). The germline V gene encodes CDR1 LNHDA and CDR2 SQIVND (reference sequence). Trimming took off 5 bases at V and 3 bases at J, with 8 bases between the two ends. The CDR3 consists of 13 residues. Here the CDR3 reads CASSQGYNQPQHF. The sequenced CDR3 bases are TGTGCCAGTAGTCAGGGGTACAATCAGCCC.

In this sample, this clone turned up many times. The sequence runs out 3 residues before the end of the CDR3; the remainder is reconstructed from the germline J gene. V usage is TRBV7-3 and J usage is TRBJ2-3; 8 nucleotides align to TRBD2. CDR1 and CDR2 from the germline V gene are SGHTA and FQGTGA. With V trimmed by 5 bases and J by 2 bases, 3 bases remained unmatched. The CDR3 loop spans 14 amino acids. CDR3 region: CASSVAGPTDTQYF. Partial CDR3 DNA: TGTGCCAGCAGCGTAGCGGGACCCACAGATACG.